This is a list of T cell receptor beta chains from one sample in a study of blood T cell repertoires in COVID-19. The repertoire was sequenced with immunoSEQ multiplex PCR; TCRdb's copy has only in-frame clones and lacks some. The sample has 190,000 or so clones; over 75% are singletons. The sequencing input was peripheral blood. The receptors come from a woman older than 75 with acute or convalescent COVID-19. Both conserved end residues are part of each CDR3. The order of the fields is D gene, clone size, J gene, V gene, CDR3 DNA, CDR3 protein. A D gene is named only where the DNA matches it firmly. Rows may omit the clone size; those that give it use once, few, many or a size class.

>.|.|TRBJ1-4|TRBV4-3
TGCGCCAGCAGCCAAGTAGGGAGGGAAAAACTGTTTTTT
CASSQVGREKLFF
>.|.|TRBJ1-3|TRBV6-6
TGTGCCAGCAGGCCGGTCGGGGCTGGAAACACCATATATTTT
CASRPVGAGNTIYF
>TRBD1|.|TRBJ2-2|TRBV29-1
TGCAGCGTGATCCCAGACAGGGGGACCGGGGAGCTGTTTTTT
CSVIPDRGTGELFF
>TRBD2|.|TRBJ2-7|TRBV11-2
TGTGCCAGCAGCTCCGGTGGGCTAGCGGGGGTCTACGAGCAGTACTTC
CASSSGGLAGVYEQYF
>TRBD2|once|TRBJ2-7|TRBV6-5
TGTGCCAGCAGTTACGCCGGGGAGGGATACTACGAGCAGTACTTC
CASSYAGEGYYEQYF
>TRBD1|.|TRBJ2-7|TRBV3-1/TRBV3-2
TGTGCCAGCAGCCCTGGACAGGGGGCGGGCGAGCAGTACTTC
CASSPGQGAGEQYF
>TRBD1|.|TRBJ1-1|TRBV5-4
TGTGCCAGCAGCTTGGCGGGGACAGAGGCTGAAGCTTTCTTT
CASSLAGTEAEAFF
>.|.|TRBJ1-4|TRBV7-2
TGTGCCAGCAGCGTCCTACCTTCTAATGAAAAACTGTTTTTT
CASSVLPSNEKLFF
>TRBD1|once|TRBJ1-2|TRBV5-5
TGTGCCAGCAGCTTCCCGACAGGGGGCGACTATGGCTACACCTTC
CASSFPTGGDYGYTF
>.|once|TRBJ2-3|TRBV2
TGTGCCAGCCGTCAGGAGGGAAGGGGCACAGATACGCAGTATTTT
CASRQEGRGTDTQYF
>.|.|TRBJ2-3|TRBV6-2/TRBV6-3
TGTGCCAGCAGTCCCGGGACTCCACTCCCTAGCACAGATACGCAGTATTTT
CASSPGTPLPSTDTQYF
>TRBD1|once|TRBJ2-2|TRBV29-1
TGCAGCGTTTCGACAGGGGGGAACACCGGGGAGCTGTTTTTT
CSVSTGGNTGELFF
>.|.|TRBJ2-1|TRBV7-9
TGTGCCAGCAGCTTACTACTACTGACTAACTACAATGAGCAGTTCTTC
CASSLLLLTNYNEQFF
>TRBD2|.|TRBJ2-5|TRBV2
TGCAAGGCGGGAGGGCCTCCCCAAGAGACCCAGTACTTC
CKAGGPPQETQYF
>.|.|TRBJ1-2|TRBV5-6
TGTGCCAGCAGCTTGTATGACAGAAACTATGGCTACACCTTC
CASSLYDRNYGYTF
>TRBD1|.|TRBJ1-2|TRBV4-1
TGCGCCAGCAGCCAACGGAGTGACAGGGGCTATGGCTACACCTTC
CASSQRSDRGYGYTF
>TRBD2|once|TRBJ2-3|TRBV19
TGTGCCAGTAGTAGGGGACTAGCGGGGGGAGATACGCAGTATTTT
CASSRGLAGGDTQYF
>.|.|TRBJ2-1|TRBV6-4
TGTGCCAGCAGTTCCCTGGGTCCGAGGAGCAATGAGCAGTTCTTC
CASSSLGPRSNEQFF
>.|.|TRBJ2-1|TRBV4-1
TGCGCCAGCAGCCAAGATACTAGCCGCTCCTACAATGAGCAGTTCTTC
CASSQDTSRSYNEQFF
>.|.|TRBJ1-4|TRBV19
TGTGCCAGTAGTATAGGGCAGGGTGGAATGGGACTCGGAAAACTGTTTTTT
CASSIGQGGMGLGKLFF
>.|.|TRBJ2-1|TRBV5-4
TGTGCCAGCAGCTTGGCGGGCGCGGGGGCAGAGAATGAGCAGTTCTTC
CASSLAGAGAENEQFF
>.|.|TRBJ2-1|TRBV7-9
TGTGCCAGCAGTTCCGCGTACAATGAGCAGTTCTTC
CASSSAYNEQFF
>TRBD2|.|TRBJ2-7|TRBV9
TGTGCCAGCAGCCAGACCGGGGGGGGCTACGAGCAGTACTTC
CASSQTGGGYEQYF
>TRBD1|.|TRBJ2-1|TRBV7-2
TGTGCCAGCAGCGGACAGGGGGCAAGGGAGCAGTTCTTC
CASSGQGAREQFF
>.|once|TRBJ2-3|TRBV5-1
TGCGCCAGCAGCTTGGTGAGCACTAGCACAGATACGCAGTATTTT
CASSLVSTSTDTQYF
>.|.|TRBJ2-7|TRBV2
TGTGCCAGCAGTGTCTGGGACAACCTCGAGCAGTACTTC
CASSVWDNLEQYF
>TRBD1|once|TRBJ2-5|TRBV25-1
TGTGCCAGCAGTGAAGGGACAGGGTGGAGAGAGACCCAGTACTTC
CASSEGTGWRETQYF
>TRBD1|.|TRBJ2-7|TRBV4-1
TGCGCCAGCAGCCAAGAATTCGGTGTCAGGGGGAACGAGCAGTACTTC
CASSQEFGVRGNEQYF
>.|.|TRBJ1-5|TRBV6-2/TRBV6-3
TGTGCCAGCAGATACCAGGGAAGCAATCAGCCCCAGCATTTT
CASRYQGSNQPQHF
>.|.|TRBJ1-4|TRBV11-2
TGTGCCAGCAGCTTAGTTTGGCCAGATGCAACTAATGAAAAACTGTTTTTT
CASSLVWPDATNEKLFF
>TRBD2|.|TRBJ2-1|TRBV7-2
TGTGCCAGCCTAGCGGGAGGGGTAACCTACAATGAGCAGTTCTTC
CASLAGGVTYNEQFF
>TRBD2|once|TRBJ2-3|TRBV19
TGTGCCAGTAGTCCCGTAGCGGGATGGGATACGCAGTATTTT
CASSPVAGWDTQYF
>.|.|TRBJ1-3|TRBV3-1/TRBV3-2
TGTGCCAGCAGCCCACCGAGCTCTGGAAACACCATATATTTT
CASSPPSSGNTIYF
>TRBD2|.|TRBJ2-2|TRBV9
TGTGCCAGCAGCGTAGGTGTAGCGGGGGGCTCCACCGGGGAGCTGTTTTTT
CASSVGVAGGSTGELFF
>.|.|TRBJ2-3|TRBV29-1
TGCAGCGTCCCCACCTATGGTGCAGATACGCAGTATTTT
CSVPTYGADTQYF
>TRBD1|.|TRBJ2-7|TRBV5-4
TGTGCCAGCAGCTTGTCGACAGGGGGCTTCAACGAGCAGTACTTC
CASSLSTGGFNEQYF
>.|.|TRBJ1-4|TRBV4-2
TGTGCCAGCAGCCAAGTAAATGAAAAACTGTTTTTT
CASSQVNEKLFF
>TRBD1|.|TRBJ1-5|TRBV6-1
TGTGCCAGCAGTGCAACAACAGGGGGGTTTAGCAATCAGCCCCAGCATTTT
CASSATTGGFSNQPQHF
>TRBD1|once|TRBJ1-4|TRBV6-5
TGTGCCAGCAGTCGACAGGGTAATGAAAAACTGTTTTTT
CASSRQGNEKLFF
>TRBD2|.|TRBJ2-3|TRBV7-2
TGTGCCAGCAGCTTAGAATCAGCGGGGGCAGATACGCAGTATTTT
CASSLESAGADTQYF
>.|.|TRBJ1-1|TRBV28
TGTGCCAGCAGGACAGGTAGTGAGCGAAACACTGAAGCTTTCTTT
CASRTGSERNTEAFF
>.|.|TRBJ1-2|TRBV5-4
TGTGCCAGCAGCCCTGGGGGGACCTACTATGGCTACACCTTC
CASSPGGTYYGYTF
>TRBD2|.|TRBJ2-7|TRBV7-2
TGTGCCAGCAGCTTATCGGGACTAGGCGCCTACGAGCAGTACTTC
CASSLSGLGAYEQYF
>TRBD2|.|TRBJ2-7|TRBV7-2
TGTGCCAGCAGCATGGGACTAGCGGGGGCCGCCTACGAGCAGTACTTC
CASSMGLAGAAYEQYF
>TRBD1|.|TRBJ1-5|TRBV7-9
TGTGCCAGCAGCCAAGCAACAGGGGCCCTCAATCAGCCCCAGCATTTT
CASSQATGALNQPQHF